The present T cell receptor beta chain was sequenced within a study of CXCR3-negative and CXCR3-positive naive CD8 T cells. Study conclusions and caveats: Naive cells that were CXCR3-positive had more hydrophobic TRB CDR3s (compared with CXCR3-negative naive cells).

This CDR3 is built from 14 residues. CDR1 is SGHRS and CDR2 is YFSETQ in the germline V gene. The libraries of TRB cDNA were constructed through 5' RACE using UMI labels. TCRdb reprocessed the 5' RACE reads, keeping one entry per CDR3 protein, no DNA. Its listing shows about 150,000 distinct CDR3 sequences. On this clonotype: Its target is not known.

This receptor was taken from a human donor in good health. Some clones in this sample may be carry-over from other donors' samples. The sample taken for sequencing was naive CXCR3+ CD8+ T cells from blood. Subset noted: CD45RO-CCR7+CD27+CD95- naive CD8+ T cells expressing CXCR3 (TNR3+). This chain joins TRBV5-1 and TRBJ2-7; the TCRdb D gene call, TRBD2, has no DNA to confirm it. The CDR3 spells CASSLVLAGYEQYF.